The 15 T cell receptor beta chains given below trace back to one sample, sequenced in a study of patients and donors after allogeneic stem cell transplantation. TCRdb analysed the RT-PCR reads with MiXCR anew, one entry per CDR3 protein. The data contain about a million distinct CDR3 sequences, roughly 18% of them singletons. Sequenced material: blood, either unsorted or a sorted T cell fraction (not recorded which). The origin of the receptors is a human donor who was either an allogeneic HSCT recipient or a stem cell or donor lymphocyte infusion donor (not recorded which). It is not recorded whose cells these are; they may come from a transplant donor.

The CDR3 nucleotides are TGTGCCAGCAGCCGTGGGACAGGGAAGCCTGGGGCCAACGTCCTGACTTTC. Translation: CASSRGTGKPGANVLTF. V gene TRBV12-3 or TRBV12-4 combines with J gene TRBJ2-6; 9 nucleotides agree with TRBD1. J gave up 2 bases and V 6 bases, and 8 bases lay outside the gene matches. This CDR3 contains 17 residues.

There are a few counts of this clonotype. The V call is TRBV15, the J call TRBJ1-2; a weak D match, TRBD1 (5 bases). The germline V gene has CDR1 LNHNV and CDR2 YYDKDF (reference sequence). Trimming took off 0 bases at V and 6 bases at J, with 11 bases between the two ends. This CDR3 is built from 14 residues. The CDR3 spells CATSRDSGGHGYTF. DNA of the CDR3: TGTGCCACCAGCAGAGATTCGGGGGGTCATGGCTACACCTTC.

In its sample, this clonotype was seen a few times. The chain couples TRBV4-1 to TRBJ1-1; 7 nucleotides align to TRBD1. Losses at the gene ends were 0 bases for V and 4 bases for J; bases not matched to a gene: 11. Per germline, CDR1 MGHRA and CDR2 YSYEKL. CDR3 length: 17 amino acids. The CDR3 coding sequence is TGCGCCAGCAGCCAAGAATCGGGACACAGGGGTGGCACTGAAGCTTTCTTT. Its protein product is CASSQESGHRGGTEAFF.

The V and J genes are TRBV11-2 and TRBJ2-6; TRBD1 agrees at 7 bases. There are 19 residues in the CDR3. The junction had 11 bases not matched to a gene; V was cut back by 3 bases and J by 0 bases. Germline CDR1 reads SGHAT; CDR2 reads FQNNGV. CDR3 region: CASSFYSGQSFSGANVLTF. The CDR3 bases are TGTGCCAGCAGCTTTTACTCGGGACAGTCCTTCTCTGGGGCCAACGTCCTGACTTTC.

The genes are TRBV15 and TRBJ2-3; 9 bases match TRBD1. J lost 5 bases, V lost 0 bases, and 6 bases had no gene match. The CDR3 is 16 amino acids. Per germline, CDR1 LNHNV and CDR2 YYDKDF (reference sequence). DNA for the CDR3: TGTGCCACCAGCAGAGAACGGACAGGGGTACAAGATACGCAGTATTTT. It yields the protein CATSRERTGVQDTQYF.

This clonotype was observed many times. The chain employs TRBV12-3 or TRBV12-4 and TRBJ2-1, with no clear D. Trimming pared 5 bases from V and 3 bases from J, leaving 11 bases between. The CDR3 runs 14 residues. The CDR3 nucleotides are TGTGCCAGCAGTCCCGTGGGGATCTACAATGAGCAGTTCTTC. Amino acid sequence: CASSPVGIYNEQFF.

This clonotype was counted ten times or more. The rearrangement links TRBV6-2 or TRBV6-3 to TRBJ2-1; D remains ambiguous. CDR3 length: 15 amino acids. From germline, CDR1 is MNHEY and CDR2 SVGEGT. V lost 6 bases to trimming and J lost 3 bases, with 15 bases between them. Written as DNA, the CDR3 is TGTGCCAGCAGAGCGTTATCAGTTAGCTACAATGAGCAGTTCTTC. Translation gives CASRALSVSYNEQFF.

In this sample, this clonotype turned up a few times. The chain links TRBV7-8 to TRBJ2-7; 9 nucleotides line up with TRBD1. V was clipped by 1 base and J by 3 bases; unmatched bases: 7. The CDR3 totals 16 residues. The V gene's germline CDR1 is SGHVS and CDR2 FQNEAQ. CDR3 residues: CASSLVVTGGGYEQYF. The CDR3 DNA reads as TGTGCCAGCAGCTTAGTGGTTACAGGGGGCGGCTACGAGCAGTACTTC.

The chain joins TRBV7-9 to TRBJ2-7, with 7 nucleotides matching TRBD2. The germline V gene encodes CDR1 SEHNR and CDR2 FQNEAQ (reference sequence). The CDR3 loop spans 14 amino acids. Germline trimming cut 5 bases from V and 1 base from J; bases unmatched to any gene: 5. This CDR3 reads CASSTTSVSYEQYF. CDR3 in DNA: TGTGCCAGCAGCACAACTAGCGTTTCCTACGAGCAGTACTTC.

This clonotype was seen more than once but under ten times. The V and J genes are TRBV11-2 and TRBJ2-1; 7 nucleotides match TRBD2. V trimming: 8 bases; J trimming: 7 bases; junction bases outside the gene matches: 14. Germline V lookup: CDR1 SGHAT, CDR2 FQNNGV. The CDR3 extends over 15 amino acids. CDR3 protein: CASRTSGGFGNEQFF. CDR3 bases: TGTGCCAGCCGTACCTCGGGGGGTTTCGGGAATGAGCAGTTCTTC.

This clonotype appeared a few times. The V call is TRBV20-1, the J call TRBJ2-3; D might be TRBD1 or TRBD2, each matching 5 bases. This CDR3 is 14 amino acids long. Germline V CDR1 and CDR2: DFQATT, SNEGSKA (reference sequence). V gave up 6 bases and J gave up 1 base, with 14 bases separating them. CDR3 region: CSANRGGRTDTQYF. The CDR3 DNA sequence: TGCAGTGCCAACCGGGGCGGTCGCACAGATACGCAGTATTTT.

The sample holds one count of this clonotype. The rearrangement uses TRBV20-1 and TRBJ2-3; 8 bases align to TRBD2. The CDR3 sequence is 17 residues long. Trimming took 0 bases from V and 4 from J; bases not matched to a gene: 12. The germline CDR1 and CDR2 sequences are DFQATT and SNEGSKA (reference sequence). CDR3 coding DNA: TGCAGTGCTAGAGAGGGTCGCCCGGGAGGGGGACCAGATACGCAGTATTTT. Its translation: CSAREGRPGGGPDTQYF.

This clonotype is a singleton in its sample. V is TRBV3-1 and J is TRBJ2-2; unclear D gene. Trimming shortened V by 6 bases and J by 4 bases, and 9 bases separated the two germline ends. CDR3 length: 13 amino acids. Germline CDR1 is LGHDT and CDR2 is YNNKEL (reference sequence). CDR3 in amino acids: CASRPSVTGELFF. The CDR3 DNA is TGTGCCAGCAGGCCGAGTGTCACCGGGGAGCTGTTTTTT.

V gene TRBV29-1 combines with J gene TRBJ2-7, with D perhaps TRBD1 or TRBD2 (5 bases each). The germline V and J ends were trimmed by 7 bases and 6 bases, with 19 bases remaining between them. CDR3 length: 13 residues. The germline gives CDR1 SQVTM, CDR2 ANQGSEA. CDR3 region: CSAGPGPTSEQYF. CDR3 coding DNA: TGCAGCGCTGGCCCGGGGCCGACCTCCGAGCAGTACTTC.

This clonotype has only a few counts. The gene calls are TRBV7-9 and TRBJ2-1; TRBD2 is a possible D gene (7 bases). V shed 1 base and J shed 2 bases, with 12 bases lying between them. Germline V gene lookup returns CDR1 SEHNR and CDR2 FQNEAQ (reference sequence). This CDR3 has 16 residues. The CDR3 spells CASSLGQGGAYNEQFF. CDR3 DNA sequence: TGTGCCAGCAGCTTAGGTCAAGGGGGGGCCTACAATGAGCAGTTCTTC.